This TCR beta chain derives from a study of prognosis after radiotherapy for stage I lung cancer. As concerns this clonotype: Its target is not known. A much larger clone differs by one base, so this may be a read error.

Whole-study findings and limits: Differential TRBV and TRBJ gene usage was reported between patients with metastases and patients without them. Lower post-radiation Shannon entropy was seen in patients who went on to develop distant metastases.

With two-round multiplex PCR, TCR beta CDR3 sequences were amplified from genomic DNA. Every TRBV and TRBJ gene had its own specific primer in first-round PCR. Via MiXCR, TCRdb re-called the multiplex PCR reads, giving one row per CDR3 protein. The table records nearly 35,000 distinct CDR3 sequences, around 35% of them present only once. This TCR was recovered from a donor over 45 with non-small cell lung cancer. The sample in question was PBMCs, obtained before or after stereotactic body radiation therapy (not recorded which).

CDR3 amino acids: CASSDWPLQPQHF. In nucleotides, the CDR3 is TGTGCCAGCAGTGATTGGCCATTGCAGCCCCAGCATTTT. The rearrangement links TRBV6-2 or TRBV6-3 to TRBJ1-5; D is unclear. The V end was cut by 5 bases, the J end by 7 bases, with 12 bases between. The germline V gene encodes CDR1 MNHEY and CDR2 SVGEGT. This CDR3 comprises 13 residues.